This TCR beta chain is from a study of blood T cell repertoires in COVID-19 (dated by TCRdb to the early 2020s). Context from the whole study: Samples from collaborators originated in the United States, Italy and Spain and spanned both the acute and convalescent phases of COVID-19. Subjects who had been exposed to COVID-19, were actively infected with it, or had recovered from it provided the deeply sampled blood TCRbeta repertoires that made up the dataset. A freely available public database, intended as a resource for researchers studying the immune response to SARS-CoV-2, is where the repertoires were released. Where available, HLA class I and class II types were obtained from metadata supplied by the sample provider rather than from assay-based typing. Nearly every sample came with metadata listing a de-identified subject ID, COVID-19 status, age in years and sex. The material from the prospective study consisted of cDNA or gDNA derived from T cells, B-cell-depleted T cells, or PBMCs. Samples came from the ongoing ImmuneRACE study (first 160 participants) plus 1,254 subjects from 6 global collaborators.

As regards this clone: There is no known antigen for this receptor. No clone much larger than this one lies a single base away; base qualities are absent.

Another Seattle source contributed samples from volunteer blood donors who had recovered from COVID-19. The collaborating institutions used their own protocols to collect whole blood in K2EDTA tubes. For TCRbeta analysis, collaborators shipped samples in one of three forms: frozen whole blood, isolated PBMCs, or DNA extracted from either of those sample types. TCRbeta CDR3 regions were amplified from genomic DNA by means of the immunoSEQ Assay, a bias-controlled multiplex PCR. In the original analysis: The number of nucleated cells in each sample was estimated from the amplification of reference gene primers within the assay. To quantify the absolute abundance of each unique TCRbeta CDR3 rearrangement, sequence reads were collapsed and filtered. For each sample, productive Simpson clonality was calculated by taking the square root of Simpson's diversity index across productive rearrangements. The source is immuneACCESS, and TCRdb retained only in-frame sequences with V and J called. Part of the clones is not carried over; for the studies checked, unresolved V genes explain less than half of this, and the remainder is unexplained. V and J calls and clone size come straight from that table; D and trimming were deduced from the DNA. Across this sample there are some 210,000 clones, with around 86% seen only once. The biggest ten clones account for 5.5% to 8% of the sample.

At the junction V is shortened by 8 bases and J by 3 bases, with 8 bases in between. The germline V gene yields MGHDK for CDR1 and SYGVNS for CDR2. Including the terminal cysteine and phenylalanine, the CDR3 comprises 11 residues. Kept here is only the CDR3 DNA, which spans 33 bases and is read in frame from base 1. Findings and caveats that apply to the study as a whole: The quantity of clinical and demographic metadata differed by source and by participant and was supplied without curation.

The TCR originated in a man in his sixties who had recovered from COVID-19. Here the chain combines TRBV25-1 and TRBJ2-7; the D gene cannot be resolved reliably. The sample was peripheral blood. The CDR3 has the sequence CASGQNYEQYF. The nucleotide sequence is TGTGCCAGCGGGCAGAACTACGAGCAGTACTTC.